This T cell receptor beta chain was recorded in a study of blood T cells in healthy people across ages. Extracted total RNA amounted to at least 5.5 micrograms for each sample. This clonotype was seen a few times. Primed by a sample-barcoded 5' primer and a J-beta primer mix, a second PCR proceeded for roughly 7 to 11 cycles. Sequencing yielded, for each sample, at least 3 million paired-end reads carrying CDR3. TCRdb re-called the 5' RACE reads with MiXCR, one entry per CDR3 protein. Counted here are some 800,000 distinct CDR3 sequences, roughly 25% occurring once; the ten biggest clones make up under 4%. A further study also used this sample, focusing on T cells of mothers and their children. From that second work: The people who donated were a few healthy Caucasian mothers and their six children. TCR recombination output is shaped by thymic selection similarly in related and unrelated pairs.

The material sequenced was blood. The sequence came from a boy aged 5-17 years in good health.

Here the CDR3 reads CASSYRTGQPGELFF. CDR3 bases: TGTGCCAGCAGTTATAGGACAGGGCAGCCCGGGGAGCTGTTTTTT. J is TRBJ2-2 and V is TRBV12-3 or TRBV12-4; 8 bases are shared with TRBD1. This CDR3 is 15 amino acids long. Losses at the gene ends were 4 bases for V and 6 bases for J; bases not matched to a gene: 7.